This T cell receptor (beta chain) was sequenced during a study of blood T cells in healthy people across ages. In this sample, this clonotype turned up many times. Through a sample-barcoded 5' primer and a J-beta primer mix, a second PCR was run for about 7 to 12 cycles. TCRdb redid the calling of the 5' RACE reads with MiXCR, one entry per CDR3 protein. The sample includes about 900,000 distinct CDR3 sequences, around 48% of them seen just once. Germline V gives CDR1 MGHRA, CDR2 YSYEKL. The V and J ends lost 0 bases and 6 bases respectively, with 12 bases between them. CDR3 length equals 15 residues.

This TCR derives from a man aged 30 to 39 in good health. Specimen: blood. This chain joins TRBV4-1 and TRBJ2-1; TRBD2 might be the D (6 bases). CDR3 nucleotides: TGCGCCAGCAGCCAAGAAGTCCTAGCGAGCAATGAGCAGTTCTTC. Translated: CASSQEVLASNEQFF.